This T cell receptor beta chain was recorded in a study of CXCR3-negative and CXCR3-positive naive CD8 T cells. Every CD8+ T cell subset underwent triplicate sorting at 300,000 cells apiece. UMI-tagged TRB cDNA libraries were built via 5' RACE. TCRdb re-called the 5' RACE reads and catalogs CDR3 proteins one per entry, DNA excluded. The repertoire table contains around 66,000 distinct CDR3 sequences. Findings and caveats of the study: Greater hydrophobicity was found in TRB CDR3s of CXCR3-positive naive cells than of CXCR3-negative naive cells. Whereas both naive subsets had comparably high diversity, memory CD8+ cells had much lower diversity.

A remark on this clonotype: Its antigen is not identified.

The CDR3 runs 15 residues. CDR1 is LNHNV and CDR2 is YYDKDF in the germline V gene (reference sequence). The TCR sequence derives from a human donor in good health. Some clones in this sample may be carry-over from other donors' samples. The chain joins TRBV15 to TRBJ2-2; TCRdb designates TRBD1, a call that cannot be tested without DNA. The sample comprised naive CXCR3+ CD8+ T cells from blood. The subset: CD45RO-CCR7+CD27+CD95- naive CD8+ T cells expressing CXCR3 (TNR3+). The CDR3 reads CATSSRASLTGELFF.